This T cell receptor (beta chain) was observed in a study of cytomegalovirus exposure and HLA in healthy donors. Study at large: Genotyping of 400 or so donors showed that around 81% belonged to the Caucasian-associated ancestry cluster.

Germline V gene sequence: CDR1 MDHEN, CDR2 SYDVKM. The V end lost 2 bases, the J end lost 7 bases, and 14 bases lay between the germline ends. The CDR3 runs 14 residues. PCR used 60 Vbeta primers and 13 Jbeta primers. Some clones are missing from TCRdb's copy, which holds only in-frame ones; the method was immunoSEQ multiplex PCR. The table has roughly 150,000 clones, around 77% seen once. Those who donated were healthy bone marrow donors. What was sequenced was PBMCs. The source is a man between 35 and 55 years old in good health and CMV-seronegative. The J gene is TRBJ1-2, the V gene TRBV28, with D maybe TRBD1 (5 bases). This CDR3 reads CASSLGGGLAGYTF. The CDR3 nucleotides read TGTGCCAGCAGTTTAGGGGGGGGTCTGGCTGGCTACACCTTC.